The 8 T cell receptor beta chains listed next were all sequenced from one sample in a study of radiotherapy plus CTLA-4 blockade in lung cancer. The protocol was immunoSEQ multiplex PCR, while the TCRdb copy is restricted to in-frame clones and leaves out a portion. In the table there are about 98,000 clones, approximately 85% of which are singletons. The sequenced sample was peripheral blood, obtained from a patient treated with radiotherapy plus ipilimumab. All receptors come from a human donor with non-small cell lung cancer who had a partial response to radiotherapy plus ipilimumab.

The rearrangement links TRBV27 to TRBJ1-2; 11 bases line up with TRBD1. J gave up 8 bases and V 3 bases, and 5 bases lay outside the gene matches. Germline CDR1 reads MNHEY; CDR2 reads SMNVEV (reference sequence). The CDR3 is 14 amino acids. In DNA, the CDR3 is TGTGCCAGCAGTTTCCGGGGACAGGGGGGCGGCTACACCTTC. As protein: CASSFRGQGGGYTF.

The genes are TRBV5-4 and TRBJ2-5; no clear D gene. The ends were cut back, 4 bases at V and 4 bases at J, with 11 bases in the middle. The CDR3 is 13 amino acids. Germline V gives CDR1 SGHNT, CDR2 YYREEE (reference sequence). The CDR3 loop reads CASSRDLIETQYF. In DNA form, the CDR3 reads TGTGCCAGCAGCCGTGACTTAATAGAGACCCAGTACTTC.

This sequence joins TRBV6-5 and TRBJ1-2; tentatively, D is TRBD1 (5 bases). This CDR3 is 15 amino acids long. The V end lost 2 bases, the J end lost 4 bases, and 14 bases lay between the germline ends. From germline, CDR1 is MNHEY and CDR2 SVGAGI. CDR3 loop: CASSYGVQAAYGYTF. CDR3 in DNA: TGTGCCAGCAGTTACGGGGTACAGGCGGCCTATGGCTACACCTTC.

The chain has TRBV6-1 and TRBJ2-1; maybe TRBD2 (6 bases). Trimming stripped 4 bases from V and 4 bases from J, with 14 bases between. Germline lookup yields CDR1 MNHNS and CDR2 SASEGT. The CDR3 consists of 15 residues. The CDR3 loop reads CASSVGGMEYNEQFF. The CDR3 nucleotides are TGTGCCAGCAGTGTCGGCGGGATGGAATACAATGAGCAGTTCTTC.

V usage is TRBV19 and J usage is TRBJ2-5; the D gene is possibly TRBD2 (6 bases). The J call is in doubt because the DNA end fits TRBJ2-7 better. Germline CDR1 reads LNHDA; CDR2 reads SQIVND (reference sequence). The CDR3 spans 14 residues. The DNA of the CDR3 is TGTGCCAGTAGTATAGCGCGGGAAAGACACGAGCAGTACTTC. This sequence encodes CASSIARERHEQYF.

The rearrangement links TRBV29-1 to TRBJ2-1, with 11 bases aligning to TRBD2. From germline, CDR1 is SQVTM and CDR2 ANQGSEA. Unmatched junction bases numbered 4, after V lost 7 bases and J lost 5 bases. CDR3 length: 13 amino acids. DNA for the CDR3: TGCAGCGGAACGGGACTAGCGGACAATGAGCAGTTCTTC. This codes for CSGTGLADNEQFF.

V gene TRBV28 combines with J gene TRBJ2-1; TRBD2 aligns across 9 bases. The germline gives CDR1 MDHEN, CDR2 SYDVKM. Unmatched junction bases numbered 6, after V lost 2 bases and J lost 7 bases. The CDR3 covers 15 residues. The DNA of the CDR3 is TGTGCCAGCAGTTTAGTTAGCGGGAGTTGGAATGAGCAGTTCTTC. Translation gives CASSLVSGSWNEQFF. Based on the CDR3 plus reference TRBV28 and TRBJ2-1, the full variable domain is DVKVTQSSRYLVKRTGEKVFLECVQDMDHENMFWYRQDPGLGLRLIYFSYDVKMKEKGDIPEGYSVSREKKERFSLILESASTNQTSMYLCASSLVSGSWNEQFFGPGTRLTVL.

This sequence joins TRBV7-9 and TRBJ1-3, with D perhaps matching TRBD1 (5 bases). Trimming removed 5 bases at V and 0 bases at J, with 11 bases between. Per the germline V gene, CDR1 is SEHNR and CDR2 is FQNEAQ (reference sequence). This CDR3 is 15 amino acids long. In DNA form, the CDR3 reads TGTGCCAGCAGCGGCCTGGGGGGCTCTGGAAACACCATATATTTT. Amino acids: CASSGLGGSGNTIYF.